Listed here are 11 T cell receptor beta chains from one sample, sequenced in a study of identical twins. Each CDR3 protein is one row after TCRdb ran MiXCR on the 5' RACE reads. The sample has hundreds of thousands of distinct CDR3 sequences; roughly 7.5% are singletons. These same records also appear under a second study, on yellow fever vaccine responses in identical twins.

The sequenced material came from memory (CD45RO+) T cells sorted from blood. Receptors were obtained from a woman aged 18-29 years in good health.

This clonotype was seen only a few times. This rearrangement joins TRBV2 to TRBJ2-5; TRBD2 aligns across 8 bases. The germline V gene encodes CDR1 SNHLY and CDR2 FYNNEI. The CDR3 has 14 amino acids. The junction had 4 bases not matched to a gene; V was cut back by 5 bases and J by 2 bases. CDR3 nucleotides: TGTGCCAGCAGTATAGGACTAGCTCAAGAGACCCAGTACTTC. This codes for CASSIGLAQETQYF. The variable domain in full, with the rest retrieved from reference TRBV2 and TRBJ2-5, is EPEVTQTPSHQVTQMGQEVILRCVPISNHLYFYWYRQILGQKVEFLVSFYNNEISEKSEIFDDQFSVERPDGSNFTLKIRSTKLEDSAMYFCASSIGLAQETQYFGPGTRLLVL.

This clonotype has just a few counts. Written as DNA, the CDR3 is TGTGCCAGCAGTTTAAAGGGCTTCGGTCAGCCCCAGCATTTT. It is translated as CASSLKGFGQPQHF. The rearrangement uses TRBV28 and TRBJ1-5; the D is unclear. This CDR3 has 14 residues. V gave up 2 bases and J gave up 6 bases, with 11 bases separating them. The germline V gene has CDR1 MDHEN and CDR2 SYDVKM.

V and J are TRBV18 and TRBJ2-7; 12 nucleotides match TRBD1. The length of the CDR3 is 18 residues. V lost 5 bases and J lost 2; bases outside the gene matches: 13. Germline-derived CDR1 and CDR2 are KGHSH and LQKENI. The CDR3, as DNA: TGTGCCAGCTCAGGGACAGGGGGCGCGGATCACCGAACCTACGAGCAGTACTTC. It translates to CASSGTGGADHRTYEQYF.

This clonotype was counted ten times or more. The rearrangement uses TRBV20-1 and TRBJ1-1, with D unresolved. The CDR3 loop spans 13 amino acids. The V end lost 2 bases, the J end lost 4 bases, and 11 bases lay between the germline ends. CDR1 is DFQATT, CDR2 SNEGSKA, per germline (reference sequence). The CDR3 region has the DNA TGCAGTGCTAGACCTCTCGGAGCCACTGAAGCTTTCTTT. This sequence encodes CSARPLGATEAFF.

This clonotype has a count of ten or more. The rearrangement joins TRBV3-1 to TRBJ2-2; tentative D call: TRBD1 (6 bases). The CDR3 runs 15 residues. Germline CDR1 reads LGHDT; CDR2 reads YNNKEL (reference sequence). V was clipped by 3 bases and J by 5 bases, with 13 bases between them. CDR3 loop: CASSQGADRTGELFF. The CDR3 DNA is TGTGCCAGCAGCCAGGGGGCAGATCGGACCGGGGAGCTGTTTTTT.

The chain links TRBV6-2 or TRBV6-3 to TRBJ1-3; no reliable D call. Per germline, CDR1 MNHEY and CDR2 SVGEGT. The CDR3 contains 15 residues. Trimming shortened V by 2 bases and J by 0 bases, and 8 bases separated the two germline ends. The CDR3 DNA reads as TGTGCCAGCAGTTACGCCCGGGGCTCTGGAAACACCATATATTTT. Translated: CASSYARGSGNTIYF.

The CDR3, as DNA: TGTGCCAGCAGTTACGACGGACAGGGGAACTATGGCTACACCTTC. It codes for CASSYDGQGNYGYTF. The V and J genes are TRBV6-5 and TRBJ1-2, with TRBD1 matching 9 bases. There are 15 residues in the CDR3. The J segment lost 2 bases and the V segment lost 2 bases, leaving 3 bases of the junction unmatched. Germline V gene sequence: CDR1 MNHEY, CDR2 SVGAGI.

This clonotype was seen a single time. The chain employs TRBV7-2 and TRBJ2-2; 9 positions match TRBD2. This CDR3 has 15 residues. V lost 4 bases and J lost 3; bases outside the gene matches: 3. Germline CDR1 SGHTA, CDR2 FQGNSA. DNA of the CDR3: TGTGCCAGCAGCTCTCGACTAGCGGACACCGGGGAGCTGTTTTTT. This translates into CASSSRLADTGELFF.

This clonotype has just a few counts. The chain is built from TRBV7-9 and TRBJ1-2; TRBD1 aligns across 8 bases. This CDR3 has 13 residues. With 5 bases clipped from V and 9 bases from J, the junction kept 8 bases outside the gene matches. From germline, CDR1 is SEHNR and CDR2 FQNEAQ (reference sequence). CDR3 residues: CASSRTGPWSYTF. DNA for the CDR3: TGTGCCAGCAGCCGGACAGGGCCCTGGAGCTACACCTTC. Combining the CDR3 with reference TRBV7-9 and TRBJ1-2 gives the whole variable domain DTGVSQNPRHKITKRGQNVTFRCDPISEHNRLYWYRQTLGQGPEFLTYFQNEAQLEKSRLLSDRFSAERPKGSFSTLEIQRTEQGDSAMYLCASSRTGPWSYTFGSGTRLTVV.

The table lists this clonotype with many counts. The V and J genes are TRBV4-2 and TRBJ2-1; 7 bases match TRBD2. Germline-derived CDR1 and CDR2 are LGHNA and YNFKEQ. The CDR3 extends over 16 amino acids. J lost 0 bases, V lost 0 bases, and 2 bases had no gene match. The CDR3 region has the DNA TGTGCCAGCAGCCAAGAGTGGGGGGGCTCCTACAATGAGCAGTTCTTC. This sequence encodes CASSQEWGGSYNEQFF.

This clonotype was found a few times. The J gene is TRBJ2-7, the V gene TRBV11-2; 10 bases fit TRBD2. The trim removed 3 bases at V and 4 bases at J, leaving 9 bases unmatched. CDR1 is SGHAT and CDR2 is FQNNGV in the germline V gene. The CDR3 runs to 16 residues. The CDR3, as DNA: TGTGCCAGCAGCTTCAGACTAGCGGGCCTTTTTTACGAGCAGTACTTC. Protein product: CASSFRLAGLFYEQYF.